This is a list of T cell receptor beta chains from one sample in a study of early T cells in non-severe SARS-CoV-2 infection. TCRdb reprocessed the 5' RACE reads with MiXCR, giving one entry per CDR3 protein. Among tens of thousands of distinct CDR3 sequences listed, approximately 10% were seen once. Sequenced here: whole blood, sampled at baseline. The receptors come from an adult who was a healthcare worker with PCR-confirmed SARS-CoV-2 infection or an uninfected control (not recorded which). The conserved cysteine and the conserved F or W are not part of the CDR3 here.

CDR3aa	v_gene
ASSRGQGLDTQY	TRBV6-5
ATSIGTEVAKNIQY	TRBV15
AISESSDYGYT	TRBV10-3
ASSVNREHEQF	TRBV25-1
ASSPQPSGANVLT	TRBV6-1
ASSAMGAGYNEQF	TRBV3-1
SVGRSPFGAYEQY	TRBV29-1
ASSIGGGDTQY	TRBV19
ASSLDLGAYFGNTIY	TRBV7-9
SAFSPVAVRTDTQY	TRBV20-1
ASSSHFRGPRSYNEQF	TRBV11-2
ASSPRSRSYNEQF	TRBV11-2
ASSLTGVGEQY	TRBV7-9
ASSLIGQGDTEAF	TRBV5-1
ASSQGRGASYEQY	TRBV4-1
ASSRQGSHEQY	TRBV12-3/TRBV12-4
ASSPRSRSSYEQY	TRBV18
ASSYPGLAGGSKNIQY	TRBV6-6